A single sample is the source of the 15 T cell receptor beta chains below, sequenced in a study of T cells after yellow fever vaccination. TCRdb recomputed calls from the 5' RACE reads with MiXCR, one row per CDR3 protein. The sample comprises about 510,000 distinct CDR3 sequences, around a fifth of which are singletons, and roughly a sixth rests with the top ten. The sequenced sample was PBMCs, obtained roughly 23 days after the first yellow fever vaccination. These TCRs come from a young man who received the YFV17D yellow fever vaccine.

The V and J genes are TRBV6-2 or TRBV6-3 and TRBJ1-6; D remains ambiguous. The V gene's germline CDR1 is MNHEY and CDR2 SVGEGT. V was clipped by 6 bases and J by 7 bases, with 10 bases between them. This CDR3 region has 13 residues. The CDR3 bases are TGTGCCAGCAGGCCCTCGGGGAATTCACCCCTCCACTTT. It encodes CASRPSGNSPLHF.

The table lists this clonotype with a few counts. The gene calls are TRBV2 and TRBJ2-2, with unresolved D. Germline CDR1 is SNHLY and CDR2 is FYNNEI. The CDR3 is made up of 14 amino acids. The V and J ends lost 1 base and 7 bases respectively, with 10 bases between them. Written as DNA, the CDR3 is TGTGCCAGCAGTGAAGGCTTATGGGGCGGGGAGCTGTTTTTT. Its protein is CASSEGLWGGELFF. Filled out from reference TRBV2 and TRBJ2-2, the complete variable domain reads EPEVTQTPSHQVTQMGQEVILRCVPISNHLYFYWYRQILGQKVEFLVSFYNNEISEKSEIFDDQFSVERPDGSNFTLKIRSTKLEDSAMYFCASSEGLWGGELFFGEGSRLTVL.

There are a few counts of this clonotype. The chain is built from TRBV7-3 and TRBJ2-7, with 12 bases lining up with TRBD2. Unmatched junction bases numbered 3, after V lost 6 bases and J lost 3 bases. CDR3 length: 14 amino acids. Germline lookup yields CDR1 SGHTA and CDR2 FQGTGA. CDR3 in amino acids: CASSWTSGDYEQYF. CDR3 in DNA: TGTGCCAGCAGTTGGACTAGCGGGGACTACGAGCAGTACTTC.

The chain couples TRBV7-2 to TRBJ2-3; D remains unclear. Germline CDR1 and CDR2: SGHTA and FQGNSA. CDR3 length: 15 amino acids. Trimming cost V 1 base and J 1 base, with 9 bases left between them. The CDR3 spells CTSSLVNSRTDTQYF. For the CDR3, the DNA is TGTACCAGCAGCTTAGTCAATTCTCGCACAGATACGCAGTATTTT.

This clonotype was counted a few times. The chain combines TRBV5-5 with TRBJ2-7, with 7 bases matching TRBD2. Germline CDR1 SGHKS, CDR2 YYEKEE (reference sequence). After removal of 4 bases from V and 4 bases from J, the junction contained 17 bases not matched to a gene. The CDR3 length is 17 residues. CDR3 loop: CASSDTLGGRPPYEQYF. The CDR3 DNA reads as TGTGCCAGCAGCGACACTCTGGGGGGGAGACCCCCGTACGAGCAGTACTTC.

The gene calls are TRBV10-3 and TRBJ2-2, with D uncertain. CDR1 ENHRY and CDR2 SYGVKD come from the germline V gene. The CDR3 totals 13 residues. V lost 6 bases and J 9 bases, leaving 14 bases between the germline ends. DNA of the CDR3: TGTGCCATCAGCCTCCAGCTCCACTGGGAGCTGTTTTTT. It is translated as CAISLQLHWELFF.

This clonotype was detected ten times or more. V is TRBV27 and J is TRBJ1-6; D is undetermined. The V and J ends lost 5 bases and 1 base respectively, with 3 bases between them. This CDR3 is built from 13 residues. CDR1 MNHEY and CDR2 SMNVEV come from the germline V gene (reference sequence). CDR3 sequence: CASSPSYNSPLHF. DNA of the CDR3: TGTGCCAGCAGTCCGTCCTATAATTCACCCCTCCACTTT.

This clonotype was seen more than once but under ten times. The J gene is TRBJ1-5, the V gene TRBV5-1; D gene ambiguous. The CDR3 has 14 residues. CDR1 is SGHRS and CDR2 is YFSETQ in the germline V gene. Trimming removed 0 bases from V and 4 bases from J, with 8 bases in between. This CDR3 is CASSLAGFNQPQHF. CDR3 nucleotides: TGCGCCAGCAGCTTGGCTGGCTTTAATCAGCCCCAGCATTTT.

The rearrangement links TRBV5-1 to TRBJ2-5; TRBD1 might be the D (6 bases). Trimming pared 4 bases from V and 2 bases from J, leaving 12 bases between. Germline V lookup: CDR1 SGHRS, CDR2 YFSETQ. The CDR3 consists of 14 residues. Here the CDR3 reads CASSDVQGQETQYF. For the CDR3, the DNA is TGCGCCAGCAGCGATGTACAGGGTCAAGAGACCCAGTACTTC.

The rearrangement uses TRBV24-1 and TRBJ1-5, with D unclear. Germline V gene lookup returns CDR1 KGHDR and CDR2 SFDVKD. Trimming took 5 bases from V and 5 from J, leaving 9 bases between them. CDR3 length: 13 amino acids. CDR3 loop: CATSAFRDQPQHF. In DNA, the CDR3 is TGTGCCACCAGTGCGTTCCGGGATCAGCCCCAGCATTTT.

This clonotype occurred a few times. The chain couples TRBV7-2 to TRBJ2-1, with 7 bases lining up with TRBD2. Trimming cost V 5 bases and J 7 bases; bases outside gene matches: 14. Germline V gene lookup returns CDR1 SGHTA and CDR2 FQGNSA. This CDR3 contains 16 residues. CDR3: CASSGAGTLYRNEQFF. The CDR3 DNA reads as TGTGCCAGCAGCGGAGCGGGGACCCTCTACCGGAATGAGCAGTTCTTC.

This chain's CDR3 is CASSEGQANYGYTF. The CDR3 DNA sequence: TGTGCCAGCAGCGAGGGACAGGCTAACTATGGCTACACCTTC. This chain joins TRBV7-9 and TRBJ1-2; 8 bases map to TRBD1. Trimming cost V 5 bases and J 0 bases; bases outside gene matches: 2. The CDR3 has 14 amino acids. Germline V CDR1 and CDR2: SEHNR, FQNEAQ (reference sequence).

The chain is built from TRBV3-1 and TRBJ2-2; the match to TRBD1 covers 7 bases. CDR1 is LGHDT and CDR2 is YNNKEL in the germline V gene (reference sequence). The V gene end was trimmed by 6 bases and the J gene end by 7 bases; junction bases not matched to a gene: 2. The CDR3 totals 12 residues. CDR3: CASSHRGGELFF. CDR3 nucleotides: TGTGCCAGCAGTCACAGGGGCGGGGAGCTGTTTTTT.

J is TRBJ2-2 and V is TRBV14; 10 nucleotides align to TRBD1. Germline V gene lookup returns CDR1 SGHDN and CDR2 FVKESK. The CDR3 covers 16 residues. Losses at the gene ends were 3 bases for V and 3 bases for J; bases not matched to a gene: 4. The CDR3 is CASSHPGTGDTGELFF. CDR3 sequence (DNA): TGTGCCAGCAGCCATCCCGGGACAGGGGACACCGGGGAGCTGTTTTTT.

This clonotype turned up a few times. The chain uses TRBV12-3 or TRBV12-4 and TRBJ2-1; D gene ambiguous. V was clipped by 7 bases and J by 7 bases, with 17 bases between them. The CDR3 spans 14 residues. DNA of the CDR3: TGTGCCAGCATCGGCGGCGGCAGCCTAAATGAGCAGTTCTTC. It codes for CASIGGGSLNEQFF.